This TCR beta chain was recovered during a study of T cells after yellow fever vaccination. This clonotype was detected only a few times. TCRdb ran MiXCR on the 5' RACE reads and lists one entry per CDR3 protein. The repertoire has 400,000 to 450,000 distinct CDR3 sequences, approximately 18% of them found once; the top ten carry over 15%. The material was PBMCs, obtained before the yellow fever booster vaccination. This TCR was sampled from a man aged 18-30 years who received the YFV17D yellow fever vaccine.

The CDR3 DNA reads as TGTGCCAGCAGTTACTTCCCAGCGTCCTCCCCAGAGACCCAGTACTTC. Translating it yields CASSYFPASSPETQYF. The chain employs TRBV6-5 and TRBJ2-5; D not certain. The CDR3 length is 16 residues. The germline V gene has CDR1 MNHEY and CDR2 SVGAGI. Trimming cost V 1 base and J 4 bases, with 16 bases left between them.